This T cell receptor beta chain is drawn from a study of shared clonotypes between healthy human individuals (dated by TCRdb to about 2020). For the wider study: The cohort comprised two women and three men aged 18 to 49 years. For each donor, three plates each were used for CD4 naive and CD4 memory, two plates were used for CD8 naive, and one plate was used for CD8 memory. To estimate repertoire size and how much clonotypes are shared between individuals, the study performed deep sequencing of blood TCR repertoires from roughly five healthy adults. To increase sequencing depth and limit assay-specific biases, TCR repertoire library preparation and sequencing were carried out by different laboratories using diverse techniques. Each donor's leukapheresis produced roughly between roughly 0.94 and 9.5 billion PBMCs. Findings and caveats that apply to the study as a whole: Because the study included only a small number of donors, the genetic and exposure-history diversity represented was limited. Rarefaction of sorted-subset datasets indicated incomplete sequencing despite the large sequencing depth. Clonotypes shared by all four sorted-subset donors showed higher generation probabilities than non-shared clonotypes. Based on pairwise subsampling, the degree of clonotype sharing among donors was expected to be affected by sequencing depth. Estimated clonotype richness was generally larger for naive than for memory subsets. Sampling was limited to blood, and TCR repertoires in tissue likely differ from TCR repertoires in blood. Across four donors, around 5% of naive CD4, roughly 3.3% of naive CD8, about 2% of memory CD4, and 0.4% of memory CD8 clonotypes were shared.

Healthy HIV-negative adults with no recently reported acute infections or vaccinations were included as donors. Every donor was a Caucasian adult residing in Nashville, Tennessee, USA. CD8 memory samples consisted of magnetically selected CD45RO+ cells combined with CCR7-negative CD45RA+ effector memory (TemRA) cells. Blood was obtained by leukapheresis, after which PBMCs were separated by Ficoll-Histopaque density gradient centrifugation and cryopreserved in liquid nitrogen vapor phase. Purity and quantity of every magnetically sorted T cell population were checked by analytical flow cytometry. Each sorted fraction had its genomic DNA isolated and then quantified by UV absorbance on a Nanodrop 2000c. From the cysteine through the phenylalanine, the CDR3 covers 15 amino acids. Only the CDR3 portion is preserved as DNA: 45 bases, with reading frame beginning at the first base. Ends trimmed: V by 5 bases, J by 9 bases; bases unmatched to a gene: 6. The germline V gene supplies CDR1 SGHVS and CDR2 FNYEAQ.

Using the deep immunoSEQ assay, multiplex PCR amplified TCR CDR3 regions from genomic DNA. Extracted genomic DNA from each cell subset was distributed evenly across all wells of several immunoSEQ 96-well plates, and each plate was treated as a replicate. For sorted subsets, around 0.2 ug of genomic DNA, equivalent to 30,000 or so T cell genomes, went into each replicate PCR. The purified libraries were quantified using a Qubit 3.0 fluorometer, sized with a Bioanalyzer 2100, and then quantified again using the KAPA Library Quantification kit. Every immunoSEQ 96-well plate was sequenced on a separate single-read 150-cycle Illumina NextSeq 550 flow cell. The authors processed their data as follows. Because only junctional sequences without quality scores were contained in the immunoSEQ output, filtering matching that applied to full-length reads could not be performed. Sequences were annotated with PyIR, a Python wrapper for IgBLAST v1.9, using IMGT germline references to assign V/J genes and CDR3. Reads with weak V/J assignments (E-value above 1e-6), missing CDR3, stop codons, out-of-frame junctions, or ambiguous translated residues were removed. V3J clonotypes were defined as sequences sharing the same inferred V gene, J gene, and CDR3 amino acid sequence. Percentage overlap between repertoires was computed as shared unique clonotypes divided by the size of the smaller repertoire. RTK rarefaction, the Chao1 estimator, and Recon v2.1 estimates of unobserved clonotypes were used to assess repertoire richness. OLGA was used to compute generation probabilities for all TCRbeta clonotypes that the gDNA method yielded from several donors. TCRdb stores this immuneACCESS table with in-frame sequences only. Part of the clones is absent; in the studies checked, under half of the shortfall reflects unresolved V genes, and no reason is known for the rest. V and J calls plus clone size are reproduced from that table; the DNA served to infer D and trimming. Within this sample are about 120,000 clones, with roughly 70% of them counted one time only. The ten largest clones add up to 24% of the sample.

A note on this clone: Its antigen is currently not known. The sample holds no much larger clone one base away, and base qualities are not on file.

Sequenced input: memory CD8+ T cells sorted from blood. Interpreted using the paper, the cell subset or site label stands for: CD45RO+ cells pooled with CCR7-negative TemRA cells. This clonotype originated in a woman aged 25 to 39 in good health. The rearranged chain carries TRBV7-6 and TRBJ2-1, with 14 bases aligning to TRBD2. In nucleotide form, the sequence is TGTGCCAGCAGCGCGGGACTAGCGGGAGTAGGTGAGCAGTTCTTC. This yields the protein CASSAGLAGVGEQFF.